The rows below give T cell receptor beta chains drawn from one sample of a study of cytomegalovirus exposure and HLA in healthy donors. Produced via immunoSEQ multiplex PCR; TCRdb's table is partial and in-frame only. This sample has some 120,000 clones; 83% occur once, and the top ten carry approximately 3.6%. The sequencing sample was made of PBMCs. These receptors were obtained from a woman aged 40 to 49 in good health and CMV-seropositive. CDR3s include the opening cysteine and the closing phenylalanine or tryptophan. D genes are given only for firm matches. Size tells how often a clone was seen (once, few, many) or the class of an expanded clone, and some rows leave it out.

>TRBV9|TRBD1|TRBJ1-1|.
TGTGCCAGCAGCCCAAGTCCCGGGACAGGGATGAACACTGAAGCTTTCTTT
CASSPSPGTGMNTEAFF
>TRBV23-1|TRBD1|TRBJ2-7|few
TGCGCCAGCAGACCGAACAGGGGTGGAACCTACGAGCAGTACTTC
CASRPNRGGTYEQYF
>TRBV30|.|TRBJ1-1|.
TGTGCCTGGAATACCGGCCAGGGCACTGAAGCTTTCTTT
CAWNTGQGTEAFF
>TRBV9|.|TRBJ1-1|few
TGTGCCAGCAGCGTAGGACGGACTCCGGCTTTCTTT
CASSVGRTPAFF
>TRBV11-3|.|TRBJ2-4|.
TGTGCCAGCAGCTCACTACAGCGCGGGGACATTCAGTACTTC
CASSSLQRGDIQYF
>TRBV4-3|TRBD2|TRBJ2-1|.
TGCGCCAGCAGCCAAGACAGTCCGGGAGGGGTTAATGAGCAGTTCTTC
CASSQDSPGGVNEQFF
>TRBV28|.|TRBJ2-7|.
TGTGCCAGCAGTTCAGGGCGCCCCTCCTACGAGCAGTACTTC
CASSSGRPSYEQYF
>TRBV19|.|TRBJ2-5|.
TGTGCCACTCAGGCGGGCCAAGAGACCCAGTACTTC
CATQAGQETQYF
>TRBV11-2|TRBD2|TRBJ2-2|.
TGTGCCAGCAGAGGAGAGCGGGAGTGGACCGGGGAGCTGTTTTTT
CASRGEREWTGELFF
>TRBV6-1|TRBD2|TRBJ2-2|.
TGTGCCAGCAGTGAAAGGACTAGTGCGGTCCCCGGGGAGCTGTTTTTT
CASSERTSAVPGELFF
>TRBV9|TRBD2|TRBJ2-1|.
TGTGCCAGCAGCGTCTCAACGGGACTAGCGGGGGAGCAGTTCTTC
CASSVSTGLAGEQFF
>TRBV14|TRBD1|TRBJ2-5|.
TGTGCCAGCAGCCACAGGACAGGGCAAGAGACCCAGTACTTC
CASSHRTGQETQYF
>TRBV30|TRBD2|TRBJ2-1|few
TGTGCCTGGAGTGTACTCCGGACTAGCGGGAGGGGCAATGAGCAGTTCTTC
CAWSVLRTSGRGNEQFF
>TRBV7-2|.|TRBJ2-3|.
TGTGCCAGCAGCTCACAAGATACGCAGTATTTT
CASSSQDTQYF
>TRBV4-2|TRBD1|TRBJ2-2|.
TGTGCCAGCAGCCAAGATCCCCTCCGGACAGGGGAAAACACCGGGGAGCTGTTTTTT
CASSQDPLRTGENTGELFF
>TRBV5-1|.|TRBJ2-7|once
TGCGCCAGCAGCTCCCAGGGCTACGAGCAGTACTTC
CASSSQGYEQYF
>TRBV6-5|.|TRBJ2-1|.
TGTGCCAGCAGTTACTCTGGAGCGCGCAATGAGCAGTTCTTC
CASSYSGARNEQFF
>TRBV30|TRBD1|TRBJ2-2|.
TGTGCCTGGAGTGGGGACAGGGGGGCCACCGGGGAGCTGTTTTTT
CAWSGDRGATGELFF
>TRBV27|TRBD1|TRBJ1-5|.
TGTGCCAGCAGGAAACAGGGGGCAGGAGGCAATCAGCCCCAGCATTTT
CASRKQGAGGNQPQHF
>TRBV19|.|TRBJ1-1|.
TGTGCCAGTAGTATTTTGAGGAACACTGAAGCTTTCTTT
CASSILRNTEAFF
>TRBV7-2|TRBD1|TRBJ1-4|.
TGTGCCAGCAGCGCGCAGGGGGGAAGCGAAAAACTGTTTTTT
CASSAQGGSEKLFF
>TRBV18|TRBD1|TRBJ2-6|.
TGTGCCAGCTCGGGGTCTGGGACAGAGAGCTCTGGGGCCAACGTCCTGACTTTC
CASSGSGTESSGANVLTF
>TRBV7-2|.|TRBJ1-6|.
TGTGCCAGCAGCCCTACAGACTCACCCCTCCACTTT
CASSPTDSPLHF
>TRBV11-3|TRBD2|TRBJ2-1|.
TGTGCCAGCAGCTCAGGACTAGCCTACAATGAGCAGTTCTTC
CASSSGLAYNEQFF
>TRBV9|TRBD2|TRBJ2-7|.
TGTGCCAGCAGCGTAGGTCGGGGAGGGCCCTACGAGCAGTACTTC
CASSVGRGGPYEQYF
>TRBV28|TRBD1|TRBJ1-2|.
TGTGCCACCCGTGACAGGGGGCGTGAGAACACCTTC
CATRDRGRENTF
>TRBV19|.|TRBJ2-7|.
TGTGCCAGTAGTCCGAAGGGGGGGAGCGCGGCCTACGAGCAGTACTTC
CASSPKGGSAAYEQYF
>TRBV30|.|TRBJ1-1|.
TGTGCCTGGAGTACAGAAAAGAACACTGAAGCTTTCTTT
CAWSTEKNTEAFF
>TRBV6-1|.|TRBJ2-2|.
TGTGCCAGCAGTGAAGAGGTGGTTTGGGAGACCAACACCGGGGAGCTGTTTTTT
CASSEEVVWETNTGELFF
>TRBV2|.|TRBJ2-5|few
TGTGCCAGCAGGGGACATCCGCCAGAGACCCAGTACTTC
CASRGHPPETQYF
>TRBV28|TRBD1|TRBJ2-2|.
TGTGCCAGCAGTCGGTCGGGACAGGGACTTTTCGGGGAGCTGTTTTTT
CASSRSGQGLFGELFF
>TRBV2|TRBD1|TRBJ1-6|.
TGTGCCAGCAGTGAAGCGCTCCGGACAGGCGATAATTCACCCCTCCACTTT
CASSEALRTGDNSPLHF
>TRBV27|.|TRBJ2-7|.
TGTGCCAGCAGTTCCGGCAGGGCCTCCTACGAGCAGTACTTC
CASSSGRASYEQYF
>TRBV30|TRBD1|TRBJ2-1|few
TGTGCCTGGAAGGGGACAGGGGGCGTTGAGCAGTTCTTC
CAWKGTGGVEQFF
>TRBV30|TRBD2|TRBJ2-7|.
TGTGCCTGGAGCACTAGCGGAAACTCCTACGAGCAGTACTTC
CAWSTSGNSYEQYF
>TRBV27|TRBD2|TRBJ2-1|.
TGTGCCAGCACCGATCGGACTAGCGGGAGGGCTCGCGCTGAGCAGTTCTTC
CASTDRTSGRARAEQFF
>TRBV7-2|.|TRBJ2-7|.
TGTGCCAGCAGCCAACGGACTGGTTACGAGCAGTACTTC
CASSQRTGYEQYF
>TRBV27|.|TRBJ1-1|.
TGTGCCAGCTCGGACAGCATGAACACTGAAGCTTTCTTT
CASSDSMNTEAFF
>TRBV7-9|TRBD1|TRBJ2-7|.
TGTTCCAGCAGCAACGGACAGGCCGTCTCCTACGAGCAGTACTTC
CSSSNGQAVSYEQYF
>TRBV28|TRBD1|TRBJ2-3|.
TGTGCCAGCAGCCTCCGGGACAGGAAACCCACAGATACGCAGTATTTT
CASSLRDRKPTDTQYF
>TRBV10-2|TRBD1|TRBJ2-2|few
TGCGCCAGCAGCTCGACAGGGGCCGACAGGGACACCGGGGAGCTGTTTTTT
CASSSTGADRDTGELFF
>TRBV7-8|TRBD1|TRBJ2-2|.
TGTGCCAGCAGCTTAGGGGGGACAGCTAGGGTCGGGGAGCTGTTTTTT
CASSLGGTARVGELFF
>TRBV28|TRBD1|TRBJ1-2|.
TGTGCCAGCAGTCCGTCTGGACAGGGGGCATATGGCTACACCTTC
CASSPSGQGAYGYTF
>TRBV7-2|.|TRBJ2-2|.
TGTGCCAGCAGCTTAGCGCTCCGGGGAACTAACACCGGGGAGCTGTTTTTT
CASSLALRGTNTGELFF
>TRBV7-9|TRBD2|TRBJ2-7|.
TGTGCCAGCAGGGGCGGGGGAGCCTACGAGCAGTACTTC
CASRGGGAYEQYF
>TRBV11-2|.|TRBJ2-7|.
TGTGCCAGCAGCTTAGGGCAGACCTACGAGCAGTACTTC
CASSLGQTYEQYF
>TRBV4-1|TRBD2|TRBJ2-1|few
TGCGCCAGCAGCTGGGGCGGGAGGCAGGGATCCGGTGAGCAGTTCTTC
CASSWGGRQGSGEQFF
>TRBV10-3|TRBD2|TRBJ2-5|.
TGTGCCATCAGTGACAGCGGGAGGGATCAAGAGACCCAGTACTTC
CAISDSGRDQETQYF
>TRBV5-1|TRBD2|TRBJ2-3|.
TGCGCCAGCAGCTTGGCTAGGACTAGCGGCGAACTGGGGCTAGATACGCAGTATTTT
CASSLARTSGELGLDTQYF
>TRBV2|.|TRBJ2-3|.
TGTGCCAGCATCGTACAGTTCACAGATACGCAGTATTTT
CASIVQFTDTQYF
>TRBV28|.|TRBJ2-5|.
TGTGCCAGCAGTTTCCTCCAGGGCCGGGAGACCCAGTACTTC
CASSFLQGRETQYF
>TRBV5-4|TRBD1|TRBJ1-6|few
TGTGCCAGCAGGAAGAATTACAGGGGGCCAAATTCACCCCTCCACTTT
CASRKNYRGPNSPLHF
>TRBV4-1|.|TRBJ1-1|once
TGCGCCAGCAGCCAAAGACAGGCGATGAACACTGAAGCTTTCTTT
CASSQRQAMNTEAFF
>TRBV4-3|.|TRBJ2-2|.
TGCGCCAGCAGCCACTCGAGGGTAGAGCCGAACACCGGGGAGCTGTTTTTT
CASSHSRVEPNTGELFF
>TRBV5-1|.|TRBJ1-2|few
TGCGCCAGCAGCTGGGAGGCCTCGTATGGCTACACCTTC
CASSWEASYGYTF
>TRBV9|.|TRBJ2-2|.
TGTGCCAGCTCTATAGGAGTGAGGTTGGACGGGGAGCTGTTTTTT
CASSIGVRLDGELFF
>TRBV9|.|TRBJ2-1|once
TGTGCCAGCAGCGCGGGGGATTGGTATGAGCAGTTCTTC
CASSAGDWYEQFF